The source of this T cell receptor (beta chain) is a study of blood T cell repertoires in COVID-19. The overall study: Samples representing acute and convalescent COVID-19 were sourced from the United States, Italy and Spain. In each case, the material was cDNA or gDNA derived from T cells, B-cell-depleted T cells, or PBMCs.

Germline loops: CDR1 SGHTA, CDR2 FQGNSA. The length of the CDR3 is 15 residues. V trimming: 0 bases; J trimming: 4 bases; junction bases outside the gene matches: 5. In the authors' workflow: Nucleated cell number was recorded as an estimate derived from reference gene primer amplification. Profiled with immunoSEQ multiplex PCR; TCRdb holds only in-frame clones, not every one. V, J and clone size reflect that table, while D and trimming were determined from the DNA. The sample consists of 250,000 to 350,000 clones, approximately 87% of them appearing once. The chain uses TRBV7-2 and TRBJ2-5; 7 bases map to TRBD1. The clonotype was recovered from a woman in her fifties or sixties with active or convalescent COVID-19. Sequencing was performed on peripheral blood. The CDR3 coding sequence is TGTGCCAGCAGCTTAGCGAGGGGGCAGATAGAGACCCAGTACTTC. Its translation is CASSLARGQIETQYF.